These 26 T cell receptor beta chains came from one sample sequenced in a study of blood T cell repertoires in COVID-19. The table came from immunoSEQ multiplex PCR; TCRdb's copy has only in-frame clones and leaves some out. The sample holds a few hundred thousand clones, approximately 80% seen once. The material sequenced was peripheral blood. These receptors all come from a human donor with acute or convalescent COVID-19. The donor label of this sample is uncertain.

The chain combines TRBV5-5 with TRBJ1-3; no definite D call. The germline CDR1 and CDR2 sequences are SGHKS and YYEKEE (reference sequence). Trimming took off 6 bases at V and 1 base at J, with 5 bases between the two ends. The CDR3 covers 12 residues. The CDR3 DNA reads TGTGCCAGCACCGGGTCTGGAAACACCATATATTTT. Encoded protein: CASTGSGNTIYF.

This clone has only a few counts. The chain employs TRBV7-9 and TRBJ1-3; tentative D call: TRBD1 (5 bases). This CDR3 has 15 amino acids. Germline CDR1 reads SEHNR; CDR2 reads FQNEAQ (reference sequence). With 1 base removed from V and 1 base from J, the gap between germline ends came to 8 bases. CDR3 bases: TGTGCCAGCAGCTTAGTGGCAGGGTCTGGAAACACCATATATTTT. Its translation is CASSLVAGSGNTIYF.

The V call is TRBV9, the J call TRBJ2-3; TRBD2 aligns across 7 bases. The length of the CDR3 is 16 residues. Germline values: CDR1 SGDLS, CDR2 YYNGEE. With 4 bases clipped from V and 2 bases from J, the junction kept 10 bases outside the gene matches. The CDR3 here is CASSLPPWDYTDTQYF. The CDR3 DNA reads as TGTGCCAGCAGCCTACCCCCTTGGGACTACACAGATACGCAGTATTTT.

The chain combines TRBV5-1 with TRBJ2-1, with 13 bases that match TRBD2. Per the germline V gene, CDR1 is SGHRS and CDR2 is YFSETQ. The CDR3 is made up of 18 amino acids. With 4 bases clipped from V and 2 bases from J, the junction kept 9 bases outside the gene matches. The CDR3 here is CASSRGLAGSLPYNEQFF. Here the CDR3 DNA reads TGCGCCAGCAGCCGGGGACTAGCGGGGTCCCTGCCCTACAATGAGCAGTTCTTC. Together with reference TRBV5-1 and TRBJ2-1, the CDR3 gives the full variable domain: KAGVTQTPRYLIKTRGQQVTLSCSPISGHRSVSWYQQTPGQGLQFLFEYFSETQRNKGNFPGRFSGRQFSNSRSEMNVSTLELGDSALYLCASSRGLAGSLPYNEQFFGPGTRLTVL.

The chain employs TRBV18 and TRBJ2-1, with 8 bases aligning to TRBD1. V lost 6 bases to trimming and J lost 6 bases; unmatched junction nucleotides: 13. CDR3 size: 16 residues. Germline CDR1 is KGHSH and CDR2 is LQKENI. The CDR3 nucleotides read TGTGCCAGCTCCCCCGCGGGCAGGGGGCAAGTCAATGAGCAGTTCTTC. Translating it yields CASSPAGRGQVNEQFF.

The V gene is TRBV6-6, the J gene TRBJ2-7, with unresolved D. V lost 6 bases, J lost 3 bases, and 18 bases lay in between. The CDR3 is made up of 15 amino acids. Germline V gene data show CDR1 as MNHNY and CDR2 as SVGAGI (reference sequence). CDR3 sequence (DNA): TGTGCCAGCAGCCCCCCAGGCTCCTCAGGCTACGAGCAGTACTTC. Its protein product is CASSPPGSSGYEQYF.

V is TRBV28 and J is TRBJ1-2, with 10 bases fitting TRBD1. The junction had 4 bases not matched to a gene; V was cut back by 5 bases and J by 4 bases. Looked up from germline, CDR1 is MDHEN and CDR2 is SYDVKM. The CDR3 extends over 14 amino acids. CDR3 amino acids: CASSGQGESYGYTF. The CDR3 DNA follows: TGTGCCAGCAGTGGACAGGGGGAGTCCTATGGCTACACCTTC.

The rearrangement uses TRBV5-1 and TRBJ1-2; TRBD1 agrees at 11 bases. Per the germline V gene, CDR1 is SGHRS and CDR2 is YFSETQ. V lost 4 bases to trimming and J lost 7 bases; unmatched junction nucleotides: 12. This CDR3 contains 16 residues. The CDR3 here is CASSLRDRGSTGGYTF. The CDR3 DNA reads as TGCGCCAGCAGCCTCCGGGACAGGGGGTCAACGGGTGGCTACACCTTC.

The V call is TRBV5-6, the J call TRBJ1-5; D is undetermined. The CDR3 is 14 amino acids. The V and J ends lost 0 bases and 6 bases respectively, with 10 bases between them. Per the germline V gene, CDR1 is SGHDT and CDR2 is YYEEEE. This chain's CDR3 is CASSLAGYVQPQHF. In DNA, the CDR3 is TGTGCCAGCAGCTTGGCCGGGTACGTTCAGCCCCAGCATTTT.

V usage is TRBV5-7 and J usage is TRBJ2-1; a possible D gene is TRBD2 (5 bases). TRBV5-7 is an open reading frame whose function is uncertain. Trimming pared 0 bases from V and 2 bases from J, leaving 12 bases between. This CDR3 comprises 16 residues. The CDR3 spells CASSLAAPRAYNEQFF. Here the CDR3 DNA reads TGTGCCAGCAGCTTGGCGGCACCGAGGGCCTACAATGAGCAGTTCTTC.

The rearrangement uses TRBV6-6 and TRBJ1-2, with 10 bases aligning to TRBD1. Germline V gene sequence: CDR1 MNHNY, CDR2 SVGAGI (reference sequence). Trimming removed 6 bases from V and 6 bases from J; junction bases left unmatched: 7. CDR3 size: 14 residues. CDR3 DNA sequence: TGTGCCAGCAGCCCCCGACAGGGGGCGGATGGCTACACCTTC. This sequence encodes CASSPRQGADGYTF.

The chain carries TRBV5-1 and TRBJ1-2; weak D call: TRBD1 (5 bases). The CDR3 is 13 amino acids. Germline V gene sequence: CDR1 SGHRS, CDR2 YFSETQ. V lost 0 bases to trimming and J lost 10 bases, with 13 bases between them. The CDR3 DNA follows: TGCGCCAGCAGCTTGGGGAGGGGCCAGGTCTACACCTTC. This translates into CASSLGRGQVYTF.

This chain links TRBV5-4 with TRBJ2-7; no reliable D call. The germline V gene has CDR1 SGHNT and CDR2 YYREEE (reference sequence). The CDR3 extends over 13 amino acids. Trimming took off 5 bases at V and 2 bases at J, with 11 bases between the two ends. For the CDR3, the DNA is TGTGCCAGCAGTCCTGACACGACCTACGAGCAGTACTTC. Protein product: CASSPDTTYEQYF.

The chain couples TRBV12-3 or TRBV12-4 to TRBJ1-5; D remains ambiguous. V was cut by 2 bases and J by 9 bases, with 11 bases left in between. This CDR3 contains 13 residues. Written as DNA, the CDR3 is TGTGCCAGCAGTTTAACTACATCATTGCCCCAGCATTTT. Protein: CASSLTTSLPQHF.

This clone was seen only once. The chain employs TRBV11-2 and TRBJ2-6, with 10 bases identical to TRBD2. V dropped 4 bases and J dropped 3; count of bases not matched to a gene: 9. The CDR3 has 18 residues. Germline CDR1 reads SGHAT; CDR2 reads FQNNGV. The CDR3, as DNA: TGTGCCAGCAGCTCCTTAAGCGGGGGGGTATATGGGGCCAACGTCCTGACTTTC. This sequence encodes CASSSLSGGVYGANVLTF.

V and J are TRBV2 and TRBJ2-3, with 9 bases aligning to TRBD2. The CDR3 runs to 14 residues. V shed 5 bases and J 2 bases; nucleotides not matched to a gene: 2. Germline CDR1 and CDR2: SNHLY and FYNNEI. The CDR3 protein is CASSSGRITDTQYF. Here the CDR3 DNA reads TGTGCCAGCAGTAGCGGGAGGATCACAGATACGCAGTATTTT.

This sequence joins TRBV3-1 (or the pseudogene TRBV3-2) and TRBJ1-1; 9 nucleotides line up with TRBD1. The V and J ends lost 1 base and 12 bases, in that order; junction bases with no gene match: 15. Germline V CDR1 and CDR2: LGHDT, YNNKEL (reference sequence). This CDR3 contains 16 residues. The CDR3 protein is CASSQGQGVYFDETFF. The CDR3 DNA reads as TGTGCCAGCAGCCAAGGACAGGGGGTTTATTTCGACGAGACTTTCTTT.

The chain recombines TRBV7-2 with TRBJ2-7; a weak D match, TRBD2 (5 bases). With 3 bases removed from V and 5 bases from J, the gap between germline ends came to 20 bases. Germline assignment: CDR1 SGHTA and CDR2 FQGNSA. CDR3 length: 16 amino acids. The CDR3 is CASSFAGHGISHEQYF. The DNA for the CDR3 is TGTGCCAGCAGCTTCGCCGGGCACGGGATCAGCCACGAGCAGTACTTC.

The chain employs TRBV6-1 and TRBJ2-1, with D unresolved. The CDR3 loop spans 11 amino acids. V was clipped by 3 bases and J by 7 bases, with 4 bases between them. Germline CDR1 MNHNS, CDR2 SASEGT. DNA for the CDR3: TGTGCCAGCAGTGAGAGAAATGAGCAGTTCTTC. Residues: CASSERNEQFF.

The chain uses TRBV7-2 and TRBJ1-6; 7 bases align to TRBD1. J lost 7 bases, V lost 4 bases, and 7 bases had no gene match. From germline, CDR1 is SGHTA and CDR2 FQGNSA. The CDR3 consists of 15 residues. CDR3 sequence reads: CASSWGGTANSPLHF. Here the CDR3 DNA reads TGTGCCAGCAGCTGGGGTGGGACAGCGAATTCACCCCTCCACTTT.

On this clone itself: The junction differs from germline at one of its ends, possibly a read error. V gene TRBV5-1 combines with J gene TRBJ1-1; D may be TRBD1 (6 bases). This CDR3 contains 11 residues. In germline, CDR1 is SGHRS, CDR2 YFSETQ. CDR3 DNA sequence: TGCGCCAGCATCTTGGACAGTGAAGCTTTCTTT. Amino acid sequence: CASILDSEAFF. Together with reference TRBV5-1 and TRBJ1-1, the CDR3 gives the full variable domain: KAGVTQTPRYLIKTRGQQVTLSCSPISGHRSVSWYQQTPGQGLQFLFEYFSETQRNKGNFPGRFSGRQFSNSRSEMNVSTLELGDSALYLCASILDSEAFFGQGTRLTVV.

This chain uses TRBV15 with TRBJ1-2, with 8 positions matching TRBD1. CDR1 LNHNV and CDR2 YYDKDF come from the germline V gene (reference sequence). The junction had 8 bases not matched to a gene; V was cut back by 0 bases and J by 8 bases. This CDR3 region has 15 residues. The CDR3 DNA follows: TGTGCCACCAGCAGAGATCAGCAGGGGGCGCGGGGCTACACCTTC. This sequence encodes CATSRDQQGARGYTF.

The count of this clone is one. This rearrangement joins TRBV4-2 to TRBJ2-3; 7 nucleotides line up with TRBD2. The CDR3 runs to 17 residues. Germline loops: CDR1 LGHNA, CDR2 YNFKEQ. Trimming removed 1 base from V and 5 bases from J; junction bases left unmatched: 12. In nucleotides, the CDR3 is TGTGCCAGCAGCCAAGTGGCTAGCGGAAGGGGTGGAGATACGCAGTATTTT. It codes for CASSQVASGRGGDTQYF.

This chain connects TRBV18 to TRBJ1-6, with TRBD1 as a possible D gene (5 bases). The CDR3 covers 18 residues. V was shortened by 5 bases and J by 4 bases, with 21 bases between the two germline ends. CDR1 and CDR2 (germline): KGHSH, LQKENI. The CDR3 reads CASSLIQGSMDYNSPLHF. The CDR3 coding sequence is TGTGCCAGCTCATTAATCCAGGGCAGCATGGATTATAATTCACCCCTCCACTTT.

This clone showed up many times. The chain combines TRBV6-6 with TRBJ1-1; D uncertain. This CDR3 has 13 amino acids. The germline V gene encodes CDR1 MNHNY and CDR2 SVGAGI (reference sequence). V lost 5 bases and J lost 5, with 12 bases in between. The CDR3 here is CASSPRTGTEAFF. The CDR3 region has the DNA TGTGCCAGCAGTCCCCGGACGGGAACTGAAGCTTTCTTT.

V is TRBV7-2 and J is TRBJ2-3; 7 bases align to TRBD2. The length of the CDR3 is 15 residues. Per the germline V gene, CDR1 is SGHTA and CDR2 is FQGNSA. The V and J ends lost 6 bases and 0 bases, in that order; junction bases with no gene match: 6. Here the CDR3 reads CASSSFGGSTDTQYF. In DNA, the CDR3 is TGTGCCAGCAGTTCCTTCGGGGGGAGCACAGATACGCAGTATTTT. The full variable domain, completed using reference TRBV7-2 and TRBJ2-3, is GAGVSQSPSNKVTEKGKDVELRCDPISGHTALYWYRQSLGQGLEFLIYFQGNSAPDKSGLPSDRFSAERTGGSVSTLTIQRTQQEDSAVYLCASSSFGGSTDTQYFGPGTRLTVL.